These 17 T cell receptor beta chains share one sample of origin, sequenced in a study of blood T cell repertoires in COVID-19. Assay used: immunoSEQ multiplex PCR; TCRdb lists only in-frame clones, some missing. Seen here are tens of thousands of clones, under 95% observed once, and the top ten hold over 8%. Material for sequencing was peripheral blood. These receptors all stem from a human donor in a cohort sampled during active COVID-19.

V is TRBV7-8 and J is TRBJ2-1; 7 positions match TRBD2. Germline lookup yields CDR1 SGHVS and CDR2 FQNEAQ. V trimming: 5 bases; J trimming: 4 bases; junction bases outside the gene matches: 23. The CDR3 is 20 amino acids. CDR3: CASSQTMDFWGEGLYNEQFF. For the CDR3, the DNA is TGTGCCAGCAGCCAAACCATGGATTTTTGGGGGGAGGGCCTGTACAATGAGCAGTTCTTC.

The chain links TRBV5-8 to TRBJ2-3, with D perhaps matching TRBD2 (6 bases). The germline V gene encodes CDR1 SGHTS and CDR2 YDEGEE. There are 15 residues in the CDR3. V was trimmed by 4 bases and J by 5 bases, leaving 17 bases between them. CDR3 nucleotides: TGTGCCAGCAGCGCCGGGTGGCGGGGAGAAGATACGCAGTATTTT. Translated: CASSAGWRGEDTQYF.

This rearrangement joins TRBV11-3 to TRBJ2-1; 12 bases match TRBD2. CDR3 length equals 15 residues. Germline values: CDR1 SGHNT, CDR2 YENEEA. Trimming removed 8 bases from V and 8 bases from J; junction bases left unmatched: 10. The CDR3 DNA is TGTGCCAGCCAAAGACTAGCGGGAGCTGGCTATGAGCAGTTCTTC. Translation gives CASQRLAGAGYEQFF.

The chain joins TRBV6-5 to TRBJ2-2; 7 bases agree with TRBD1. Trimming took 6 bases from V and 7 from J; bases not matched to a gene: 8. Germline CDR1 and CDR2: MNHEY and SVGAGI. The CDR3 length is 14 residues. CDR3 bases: TGTGCCAGCAGATTAAACAGGGGTGGCGGGGAGCTGTTTTTT. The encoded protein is CASRLNRGGGELFF.

DNA for the CDR3: TGCGCCAGCAGCTTTAGCACAGGGAGGGATAATTCACCCCTCCACTTT. It codes for CASSFSTGRDNSPLHF. The chain recombines TRBV5-1 with TRBJ1-6, with D maybe TRBD1 (6 bases). The CDR3 sequence is 16 residues long. Germline lookup yields CDR1 SGHRS and CDR2 YFSETQ. V lost 2 bases to trimming and J lost 5 bases, with 14 bases between them.

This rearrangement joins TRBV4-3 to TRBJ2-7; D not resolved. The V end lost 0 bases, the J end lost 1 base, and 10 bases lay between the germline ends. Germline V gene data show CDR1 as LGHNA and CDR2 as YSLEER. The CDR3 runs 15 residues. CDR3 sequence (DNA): TGCGCCAGCAGCCAAGATCTGAGCCGGTCCTACGAGCAGTACTTC. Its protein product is CASSQDLSRSYEQYF.

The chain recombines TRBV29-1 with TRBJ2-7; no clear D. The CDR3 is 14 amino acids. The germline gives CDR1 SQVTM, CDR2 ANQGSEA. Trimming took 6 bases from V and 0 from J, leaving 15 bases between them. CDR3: CSVATRTNSYEQYF. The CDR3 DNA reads TGCAGCGTGGCGACCAGAACTAACTCCTACGAGCAGTACTTC.

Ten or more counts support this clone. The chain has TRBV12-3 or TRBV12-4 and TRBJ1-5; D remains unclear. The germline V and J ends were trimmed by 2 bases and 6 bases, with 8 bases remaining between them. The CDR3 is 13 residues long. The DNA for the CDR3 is TGTGCCAGCAGTTTAAGCCCAAGTCAGCCCCAGCATTTT. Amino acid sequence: CASSLSPSQPQHF.

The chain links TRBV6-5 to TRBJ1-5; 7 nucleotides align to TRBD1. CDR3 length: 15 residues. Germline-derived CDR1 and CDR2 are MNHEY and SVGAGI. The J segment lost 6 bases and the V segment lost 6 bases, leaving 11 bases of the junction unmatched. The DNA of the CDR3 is TGTGCCAGCAGCCTCACGTGGGCAGGGGGTCAGCCCCAGCATTTT. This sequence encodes CASSLTWAGGQPQHF.

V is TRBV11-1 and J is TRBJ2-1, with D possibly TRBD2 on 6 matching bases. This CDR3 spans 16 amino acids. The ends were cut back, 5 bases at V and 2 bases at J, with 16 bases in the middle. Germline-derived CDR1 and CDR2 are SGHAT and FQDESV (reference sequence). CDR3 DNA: TGTGCCAGCAGCGCCCGGAGGGGAGGCCCCTACAATGAGCAGTTCTTC. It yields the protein CASSARRGGPYNEQFF.

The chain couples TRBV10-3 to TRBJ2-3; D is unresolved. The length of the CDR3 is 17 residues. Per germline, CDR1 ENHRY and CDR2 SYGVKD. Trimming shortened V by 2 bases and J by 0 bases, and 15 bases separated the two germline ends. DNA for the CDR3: TGTGCCATCAGTGAGACCTCCGTGACAAGAAGCACAGATACGCAGTATTTT. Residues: CAISETSVTRSTDTQYF.

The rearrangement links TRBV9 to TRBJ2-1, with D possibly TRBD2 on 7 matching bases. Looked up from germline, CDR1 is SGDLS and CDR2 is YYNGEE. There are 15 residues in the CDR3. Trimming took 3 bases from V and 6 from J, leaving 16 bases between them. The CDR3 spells CASSEGGQAFNEQFF. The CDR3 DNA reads TGTGCCAGCAGCGAGGGGGGGCAGGCCTTCAATGAGCAGTTCTTC.

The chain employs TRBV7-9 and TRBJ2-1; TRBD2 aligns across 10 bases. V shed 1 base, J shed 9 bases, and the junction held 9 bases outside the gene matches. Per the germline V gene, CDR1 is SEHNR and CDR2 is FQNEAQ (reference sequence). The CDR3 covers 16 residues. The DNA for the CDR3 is TGTGCCAGCAGCTTAGGTAATAGCGGGAGGACAGGTGAGCAGTTCTTC. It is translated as CASSLGNSGRTGEQFF.

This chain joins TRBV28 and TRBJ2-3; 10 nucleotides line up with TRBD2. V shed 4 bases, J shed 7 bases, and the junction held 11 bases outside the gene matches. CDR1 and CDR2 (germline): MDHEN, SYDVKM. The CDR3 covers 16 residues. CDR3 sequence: CASSSTLAGKVNTQYF. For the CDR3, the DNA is TGTGCCAGCAGTTCGACACTAGCGGGAAAGGTTAATACGCAGTATTTT.

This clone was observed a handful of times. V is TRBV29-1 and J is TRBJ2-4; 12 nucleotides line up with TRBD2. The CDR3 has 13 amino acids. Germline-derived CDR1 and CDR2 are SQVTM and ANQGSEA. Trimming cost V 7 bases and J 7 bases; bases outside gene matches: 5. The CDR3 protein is CSAGGTSGNIQYF. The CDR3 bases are TGCAGCGCAGGGGGGACTAGCGGGAACATTCAGTACTTC.

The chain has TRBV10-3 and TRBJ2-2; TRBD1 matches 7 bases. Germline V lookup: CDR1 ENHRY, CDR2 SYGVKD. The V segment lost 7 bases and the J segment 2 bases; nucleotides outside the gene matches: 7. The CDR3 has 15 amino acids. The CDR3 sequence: CAITRGQTNTGELFF. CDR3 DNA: TGTGCCATCACCCGGGGACAGACAAACACCGGGGAGCTGTTTTTT.

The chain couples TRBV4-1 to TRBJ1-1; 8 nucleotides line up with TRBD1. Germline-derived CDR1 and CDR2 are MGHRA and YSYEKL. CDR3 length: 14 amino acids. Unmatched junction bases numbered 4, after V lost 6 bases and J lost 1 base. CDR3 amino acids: CASSFGTGNTEAFF. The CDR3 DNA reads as TGCGCCAGCAGTTTTGGGACAGGGAACACTGAAGCTTTCTTT.